This T cell receptor beta chain was sequenced in a study of regulatory and conventional T cells in RAG deficiency. Germline-derived CDR1 and CDR2 are SNHLY and FYNNEI. Trimming removed 6 bases from V and 9 bases from J, with 15 bases in between. The CDR3 is 14 amino acids. Repertoires were generated with immunoSEQ multiplex PCR, while TCRdb's copy carries only in-frame clones and drops some. The sample lists roughly 35,000 clones, 75% to 90% occurring once. The data also belong to a second study, concerning regulatory T cells. From that second work: Amplification used 52 TRBV primers and 13 TRBJ primers.

The specimen was CD8+ T cells sorted from blood. The chain is built from TRBV2 and TRBJ1-6; D perhaps matches TRBD1 (5 bases). This receptor was taken from a human donor in good health. Written as DNA, the CDR3 is TGTGCCAGCAGACTCTGGGACGAGGGTTCACCCCTCCACTTT. This sequence encodes CASRLWDEGSPLHF.